Shown below are 24 T cell receptor beta chains from a single sample sequenced in a study of blood T cells in healthy people across ages (dated by TCRdb to between 2015 and 2017). Library preparation employed 5' RACE. The instrument was an Illumina HiSeq 2500. The second PCR ran for roughly 6 to 11 cycles and used a J-beta primer mix along with a sample-barcoded 5' primer. The raw public data were reprocessed by TCRdb itself: fastp quality trimming at Q25, MiXCR clonotype calling, in-frame beta chains only. Rows are unified per CDR3 protein, each entry keeping the most common DNA and genes. Counted in this sample were roughly 1,800,000 distinct CDR3 sequences; approximately 50% of them appeared once. The top ten hold less than 2.5% of the sample. Source material: blood. These receptors were taken from a woman in her 40s in good health.

This clonotype appeared a few times. CDR3 amino acids: CASSYSGGPAVETQYF. The DNA of the CDR3 is TGTGCCAGCAGCTATAGCGGGGGGCCCGCAGTTGAGACCCAGTACTTC. The V gene is TRBV11-2, the J gene TRBJ2-5, with 10 positions matching TRBD2. The germline V gene has CDR1 SGHAT and CDR2 FQNNGV. The CDR3 consists of 16 residues. V shed 4 bases and J 5 bases; nucleotides not matched to a gene: 10.

J is TRBJ2-3 and V is TRBV24-1; D is possibly TRBD1 or TRBD2 (6 bases each). The germline V and J ends were trimmed by 5 bases and 3 bases, with 14 bases remaining between them. The CDR3 covers 15 residues. Germline CDR1 is KGHDR and CDR2 is SFDVKD. The CDR3 loop is CATSVGRGGTDTQYF. Here the CDR3 DNA reads TGTGCCACCAGTGTTGGTAGAGGGGGGACAGATACGCAGTATTTT.

V is TRBV2 and J is TRBJ2-1; D may be TRBD2 (5 bases). Germline V gives CDR1 SNHLY, CDR2 FYNNEI. This CDR3 is 13 amino acids long. Between the trimmed V and J ends, which lost 3 bases and 12 bases, there was a span of 15 bases. CDR3 residues: CASSDNSGGWQFF. CDR3 nucleotide sequence: TGTGCCAGCAGTGACAACTCCGGAGGATGGCAGTTCTTC.

This chain links TRBV3-1 with TRBJ2-5, with D unclear. V lost 3 bases and J lost 3, with 14 bases in between. CDR3 length: 15 amino acids. The germline CDR1 and CDR2 sequences are LGHDT and YNNKEL (reference sequence). Here the CDR3 DNA reads TGTGCCAGCAGCCAGGGTCCGACCGTTGAAGAGACCCAGTACTTC. It yields the protein CASSQGPTVEETQYF.

The sample holds a few counts of this clonotype. This chain links TRBV20-1 with TRBJ2-5, with 11 bases that match TRBD2. Germline V CDR1 and CDR2: DFQATT, SNEGSKA (reference sequence). After removal of 6 bases from V and 5 bases from J, the junction contained 8 bases not matched to a gene. CDR3 length: 14 residues. The CDR3 DNA follows: TGCAGTGCCGCCCGGACTAGCGGGCGGGAGACCCAGTACTTC. It translates to CSAARTSGRETQYF.

The CDR3 coding sequence is TGCGCCAGCAGCCAAGAGACAGGGGGCGGATTAGGTGGCTACACCTTC. Protein product: CASSQETGGGLGGYTF. V usage is TRBV4-3 and J usage is TRBJ1-2; TRBD1 matches 10 bases. J gave up 7 bases and V 0 bases, and 8 bases lay outside the gene matches. Germline lookup yields CDR1 LGHNA and CDR2 YSLEER. CDR3 length equals 16 residues.

With respect to this clonotype: A junction end diverges from the germline sequence, so it may reflect a read error. This chain joins TRBV15 and TRBJ2-3; D not certain. This CDR3 has 17 amino acids. Germline CDR1 reads LNHNV; CDR2 reads YYDKDF (reference sequence). CDR3 residues: CATGRDRVGLGTDTQYF. The CDR3 DNA sequence: TGTGCCACCGGCAGAGATCGTGTGGGATTGGGTACAGATACGCAGTATTTT.

The chain carries TRBV5-1 and TRBJ1-2; D gene uncertain. CDR3 length: 14 residues. Trimming removed 0 bases at V and 2 bases at J, with 8 bases between. The V gene's germline CDR1 is SGHRS and CDR2 YFSETQ. DNA of the CDR3: TGCGCCAGCAGCTTGGAGGCGGAAAACTATGGCTACACCTTC. Residues: CASSLEAENYGYTF.

A single count supports this clonotype. The genes are TRBV5-5 and TRBJ2-1; a weak D match, TRBD1 (6 bases). CDR3 length equals 15 residues. Trimming shortened V by 2 bases and J by 9 bases, and 18 bases separated the two germline ends. The germline CDR1 and CDR2 sequences are SGHKS and YYEKEE (reference sequence). This CDR3 reads CASSLVPTGNGEQFF. In nucleotides, the CDR3 is TGTGCCAGCAGCTTAGTACCTACAGGGAACGGTGAGCAGTTCTTC.

The V call is TRBV20-1, the J call TRBJ1-6; D is possibly TRBD1 (5 bases). The germline gives CDR1 DFQATT, CDR2 SNEGSKA (reference sequence). This CDR3 has 14 amino acids. Trimming left V 1 base short and J 10 bases short, with 14 bases between. CDR3 amino acids: CSARGGQGDSPLHF. The CDR3 nucleotides read TGCAGTGCTAGAGGCGGGCAGGGAGACTCACCCCTCCACTTT.

The table lists this clonotype with a few counts. The chain recombines TRBV6-6 with TRBJ2-3, with D possibly matching TRBD1 (5 bases). Germline-derived CDR1 and CDR2 are MNHNY and SVGAGI (reference sequence). Trimming took 2 bases from V and 4 from J, leaving 13 bases between them. The CDR3 extends over 15 amino acids. CDR3 DNA sequence: TGTGCCAGCAGTTACGTTCAGGGTGCTGCAGATACGCAGTATTTT. Translating it yields CASSYVQGAADTQYF.

V gene TRBV20-1 combines with J gene TRBJ2-3; 8 bases map to TRBD1. In germline, CDR1 is DFQATT, CDR2 SNEGSKA (reference sequence). CDR3 length: 14 amino acids. V dropped 5 bases and J dropped 1; count of bases not matched to a gene: 5. CDR3: CSAGGTGRTDTQYF. CDR3 DNA sequence: TGCAGTGCTGGAGGGACAGGACGCACAGATACGCAGTATTTT.

On this clonotype: A much bigger clone sits one base away, suggesting this may be a read error. The V and J genes are TRBV7-2 and TRBJ2-3, with 9 bases that match TRBD2. This CDR3 comprises 15 residues. In germline, CDR1 is SGHTA, CDR2 FQGNSA. The CDR3 DNA reads as TGTGCCAGCGGCTTGGGCGGGGGGGCGATAGATACGCAGTATTTT. Protein sequence: CASGLGGGAIDTQYF. The full variable domain, rest sourced from reference TRBV7-2 and TRBJ2-3, is GAGVSQSPSNKVTEKGKDVELRCDPISGHTALYWYRQSLGQGLEFLIYFQGNSAPDKSGLPSDRFSAERTGGSVSTLTIQRTQQEDSAVYLCASGLGGGAIDTQYFGPGTRLTVL.

The gene calls are TRBV4-1 and TRBJ2-3; TRBD2 might be the D (5 bases). V was pared by 3 bases and J by 6 bases, with 16 bases between. The CDR3 extends over 15 amino acids. The germline gives CDR1 MGHRA, CDR2 YSYEKL. For the CDR3, the DNA is TGCGCCAGCAGCCAGTTAACCGGAGGACGGGATACGCAGTATTTT. This sequence encodes CASSQLTGGRDTQYF.

The V and J genes are TRBV20-1 and TRBJ1-2; no clear D. The V end lost 0 bases, the J end lost 4 bases, and 9 bases lay between the germline ends. Germline assignment: CDR1 DFQATT and CDR2 SNEGSKA (reference sequence). The CDR3 contains 13 residues. CDR3 nucleotide sequence: TGCAGTGCTAGAGATATGGAGATCTATGGCTACACCTTC. It yields the protein CSARDMEIYGYTF.

The chain joins TRBV7-9 to TRBJ1-2, with 8 bases lining up with TRBD1. Trimming cost V 7 bases and J 7 bases; bases outside gene matches: 8. CDR3 size: 13 residues. Germline CDR1 SEHNR, CDR2 FQNEAQ (reference sequence). The DNA for the CDR3 is TGTGCCAGCACGGACAGGGAGGTTGCTGGCTACACCTTC. This translates into CASTDREVAGYTF. The variable domain in full, with the rest retrieved from reference TRBV7-9 and TRBJ1-2, is DTGVSQNPRHKITKRGQNVTFRCDPISEHNRLYWYRQTLGQGPEFLTYFQNEAQLEKSRLLSDRFSAERPKGSFSTLEIQRTEQGDSAMYLCASTDREVAGYTFGSGTRLTVV.

The CDR3: CASARGVGFQYF. CDR3 nucleotide sequence: TGTGCCAGCGCCCGGGGCGTAGGTTTCCAGTACTTC. V usage is TRBV7-6 and J usage is TRBJ2-5; D tentatively reads TRBD1 or TRBD2 (5 bases each). The V end was cut by 8 bases, the J end by 10 bases, with 17 bases between. This CDR3 contains 12 residues. Germline values: CDR1 SGHVS, CDR2 FNYEAQ.

V usage is TRBV12-3 or TRBV12-4 and J usage is TRBJ2-7; D unclear. The CDR3 contains 17 residues. Between the trimmed V and J ends, which lost 6 bases and 5 bases, there was a span of 26 bases. CDR3 nucleotide sequence: TGTGCCAGCAGCCCCCCCGTGGCCTCCCATGGGCTGGACGAGCAGTACTTC. Its protein product is CASSPPVASHGLDEQYF.

The chain combines TRBV5-1 with TRBJ1-2; possibly TRBD1 for D (5 bases). The germline V and J ends were trimmed by 2 bases and 4 bases, with 15 bases remaining between them. Germline CDR1 is SGHRS and CDR2 is YFSETQ. CDR3 length equals 15 residues. CDR3 sequence reads: CASSFQPRGGYGYTF. The CDR3 nucleotides are TGCGCCAGCAGCTTCCAACCGAGGGGAGGCTATGGCTACACCTTC.

V gene TRBV28 combines with J gene TRBJ1-5; D ambiguous. CDR1 and CDR2 (germline): MDHEN, SYDVKM. The CDR3 is 16 amino acids. With 2 bases removed from V and 1 base from J, the gap between germline ends came to 12 bases. The CDR3 bases are TGTGCCAGCAGTTTAAAGGGTTTATCGAGCAATCAGCCCCAGCATTTT. This gives the protein CASSLKGLSSNQPQHF. Drawing the rest from reference TRBV28 and TRBJ1-5, the complete variable domain is DVKVTQSSRYLVKRTGEKVFLECVQDMDHENMFWYRQDPGLGLRLIYFSYDVKMKEKGDIPEGYSVSREKKERFSLILESASTNQTSMYLCASSLKGLSSNQPQHFGDGTRLSIL.

This clonotype has a handful of counts. The J gene is TRBJ2-1, the V gene TRBV12-5; a possible D gene is TRBD2 (5 bases). Germline assignment: CDR1 LGHNT and CDR2 FRNRAP. The V and J ends lost 6 bases and 5 bases respectively, with 17 bases between them. The CDR3 runs to 15 residues. The CDR3 loop reads CASGLTGLVDNEQFF. CDR3 in DNA: TGTGCTAGTGGCCTGACCGGACTGGTAGACAATGAGCAGTTCTTC.

Written as DNA, the CDR3 is TGTGCCAGCAGTTACTTCCCCAGCGGGCGGTCCTACGAGCAGTACTTC. As protein: CASSYFPSGRSYEQYF. The V gene is TRBV6-2 or TRBV6-3, the J gene TRBJ2-4, with D perhaps matching TRBD2 (6 bases). The DNA matches TRBJ2-7 better at its end, which makes the J call doubtful. Germline V gene data show CDR1 as MNHEY and CDR2 as SVGEGT. The CDR3 length is 16 residues.

This rearrangement joins TRBV7-8 to TRBJ2-1, with 7 bases identical to TRBD2. V dropped 3 bases and J dropped 8; count of bases not matched to a gene: 7. This CDR3 has 14 amino acids. Germline V gene sequence: CDR1 SGHVS, CDR2 FQNEAQ. The CDR3 protein is CASSFWGGVDEQFF. For the CDR3, the DNA is TGTGCCAGCAGCTTCTGGGGAGGGGTGGATGAGCAGTTCTTC.

This clonotype was counted between two and nine times. Germline is not matched at one junction end, which may reflect a read error. V gene TRBV9 combines with J gene TRBJ2-5, with 10 bases lining up with TRBD1. The germline CDR1 and CDR2 sequences are SGDLS and YYNGEE. CDR3 length: 15 residues. The CDR3 region is CASSVEGTGDETQYF. In nucleotides, the CDR3 is TGTGCCAGTAGCGTAGAGGGGACAGGGGACGAGACCCAGTACTTC.